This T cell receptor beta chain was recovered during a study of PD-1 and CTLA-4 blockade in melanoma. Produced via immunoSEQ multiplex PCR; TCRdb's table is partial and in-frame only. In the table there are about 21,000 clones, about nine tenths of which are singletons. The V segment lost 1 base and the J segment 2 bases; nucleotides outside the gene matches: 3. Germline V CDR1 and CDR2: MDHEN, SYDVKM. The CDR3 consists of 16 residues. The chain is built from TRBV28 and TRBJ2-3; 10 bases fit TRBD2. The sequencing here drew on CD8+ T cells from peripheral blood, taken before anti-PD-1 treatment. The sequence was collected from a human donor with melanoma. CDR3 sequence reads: CASSLFTSGVTDTQYF. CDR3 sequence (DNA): TGTGCCAGCAGTTTATTTACTAGCGGGGTCACAGATACGCAGTATTTT.